These T cell receptor beta chains were read from a single sample in a study of CD8 T cells in ankylosing spondylitis. TCRdb ran MiXCR on the 5' RACE reads and lists one entry per CDR3 protein. The table has 670,000 or so distinct CDR3 sequences, under 20% seen once. The specimen sequenced was blood, either unsorted or a sorted T cell fraction (not recorded which). These receptors came from a male donor with ankylosing spondylitis. Each CDR3 is given with its conserved first and last residue. D genes are given only for firm matches. Rows give clone size only sometimes, using once, few, many, or a class for an expanded clone.

len: 14; d_gene: TRBD2; abundance: few; j_gene: TRBJ2-1; v_gene: TRBV29-1; CDR3aa: CSVTSGSSYNEQFF; CDR3nt: TGCAGCGTTACTAGCGGGAGCTCCTACAATGAGCAGTTCTTC
len: 11; d_gene: TRBD1; abundance: -; j_gene: TRBJ1-1; v_gene: TRBV7-9; CDR3aa: CAALGTGEAFF; CDR3nt: TGTGCGGCACTTGGGACAGGAGAAGCTTTCTTT
len: 15; d_gene: -; abundance: once; j_gene: TRBJ2-5; v_gene: TRBV12-3/TRBV12-4; CDR3aa: CASSKGPGLGETQYF; CDR3nt: TGTGCCAGCAGTAAAGGCCCGGGCTTGGGGGAGACCCAGTACTTC
len: 14; d_gene: TRBD1; abundance: -; j_gene: TRBJ2-5; v_gene: TRBV18; CDR3aa: CASSLLDRVETQYF; CDR3nt: TGTGCCAGCTCACTATTGGACAGGGTGGAGACCCAGTACTTC
len: 14; d_gene: -; abundance: -; j_gene: TRBJ1-6; v_gene: TRBV6-1; CDR3aa: CASSGGQWGSPLHF; CDR3nt: TGTGCCAGCAGTGGCGGACAGTGGGGGTCACCCCTCCACTTT
len: 11; d_gene: -; abundance: -; j_gene: TRBJ2-1; v_gene: TRBV5-1; CDR3aa: CASSKNNEQFF; CDR3nt: TGCGCCAGCAGCAAAAACAATGAGCAGTTCTTC
len: 13; d_gene: -; abundance: -; j_gene: TRBJ1-1; v_gene: TRBV29-1; CDR3aa: CSVIRGTNTEAFF; CDR3nt: TGCAGCGTCATCAGGGGCACGAACACTGAAGCTTTCTTT
len: 15; d_gene: -; abundance: -; j_gene: TRBJ1-1; v_gene: TRBV5-1; CDR3aa: CASSPNAAGNTEAFF; CDR3nt: TGCGCCAGCAGCCCCAACGCCGCAGGGAACACTGAAGCTTTCTTT
len: 15; d_gene: TRBD2; abundance: many; j_gene: TRBJ2-1; v_gene: TRBV5-1; CDR3aa: CASSLGLALNNEQFF; CDR3nt: TGCGCCAGCAGCCTGGGACTAGCGCTGAACAATGAGCAGTTCTTC
len: 11; d_gene: -; abundance: -; j_gene: TRBJ2-1; v_gene: TRBV20-1; CDR3aa: CSASDSNEQFF; CDR3nt: TGCAGTGCTAGTGATTCGAATGAGCAGTTCTTC
len: 15; d_gene: TRBD2; abundance: -; j_gene: TRBJ2-1; v_gene: TRBV6-5; CDR3aa: CASSFLAGVIGEQFF; CDR3nt: TGTGCCAGCAGTTTCTTAGCGGGAGTCATTGGTGAGCAGTTCTTC
len: 13; d_gene: -; abundance: few; j_gene: TRBJ1-2; v_gene: TRBV10-3; CDR3aa: CASSIIGPYGYTF; CDR3nt: TGTGCCAGCTCCATCATCGGTCCCTATGGCTACACCTTC
len: 15; d_gene: -; abundance: few; j_gene: TRBJ1-1; v_gene: TRBV28; CDR3aa: CASSLGGHLNTEAFF; CDR3nt: TGTGCCAGCAGCCTAGGCGGACACCTGAACACTGAAGCTTTCTTT
len: 12; d_gene: -; abundance: -; j_gene: TRBJ1-1; v_gene: TRBV20-1; CDR3aa: CSASQSGYKAFF; CDR3nt: TGCAGTGCTAGTCAATCCGGGTATAAGGCTTTCTTT
len: 17; d_gene: TRBD2; abundance: few; j_gene: TRBJ2-5; v_gene: TRBV29-1; CDR3aa: CSVSGLAGGYHQETQYF; CDR3nt: TGCAGCGTTTCCGGACTAGCGGGGGGCTACCACCAAGAGACCCAGTACTTC
len: 14; d_gene: -; abundance: -; j_gene: TRBJ2-3; v_gene: TRBV5-8; CDR3aa: CASSLGQAKDTQYF; CDR3nt: TGTGCCAGCAGCTTGGGACAGGCAAAAGATACGCAGTATTTT
len: 12; d_gene: -; abundance: -; j_gene: TRBJ1-1; v_gene: TRBV3-1; CDR3aa: CASSPGRAPAFF; CDR3nt: TGTGCCAGCAGCCCTGGAAGAGCCCCGGCTTTCTTT
len: 14; d_gene: -; abundance: -; j_gene: TRBJ2-5; v_gene: TRBV2; CDR3aa: CASSATVTRETQYF; CDR3nt: TGTGCCAGCAGTGCTACGGTTACCAGGGAGACCCAGTACTTC
len: 12; d_gene: -; abundance: -; j_gene: TRBJ2-5; v_gene: TRBV29-1; CDR3aa: CSAVRGAETQYF; CDR3nt: TGCAGCGCCGTGCGGGGTGCAGAGACCCAGTACTTC
len: 16; d_gene: -; abundance: -; j_gene: TRBJ1-4; v_gene: TRBV9; CDR3aa: CASSVRGTRGNEKLFF; CDR3nt: TGTGCCAGCAGCGTAAGAGGGACTAGGGGAAATGAAAAACTGTTTTTT
len: 13; d_gene: -; abundance: -; j_gene: TRBJ2-5; v_gene: TRBV9; CDR3aa: CASSETASSAQYF; CDR3nt: TGTGCCAGCAGCGAGACAGCCTCCTCGGCCCAGTACTTC
len: 16; d_gene: TRBD1; abundance: once; j_gene: TRBJ1-4; v_gene: TRBV24-1; CDR3aa: CATSDATGTGSEKLFF; CDR3nt: TGTGCCACCAGTGATGCAACCGGGACAGGGAGCGAAAAACTGTTTTTT
len: 15; d_gene: -; abundance: -; j_gene: TRBJ2-7; v_gene: TRBV24-1; CDR3aa: CATSDSSAGGYEQYF; CDR3nt: TGTGCCACCAGTGATTCGTCCGCTGGCGGTTACGAGCAGTACTTC
len: 15; d_gene: -; abundance: few; j_gene: TRBJ2-3; v_gene: TRBV7-6; CDR3aa: CASSLEAGRTDTQYF; CDR3nt: TGTGCCAGCAGCTTAGAGGCGGGCCGCACAGATACGCAGTATTTT
len: 12; d_gene: -; abundance: few; j_gene: TRBJ2-7; v_gene: TRBV12-3/TRBV12-4; CDR3aa: CASTLRGNEQYF; CDR3nt: TGTGCCAGCACCCTACGCGGGAACGAGCAGTACTTC
len: 14; d_gene: TRBD2; abundance: -; j_gene: TRBJ2-7; v_gene: TRBV6-2/TRBV6-3; CDR3aa: CASRSAGGRHEQYF; CDR3nt: TGTGCCAGCAGGTCGGCGGGAGGTCGCCACGAGCAGTACTTC
len: 16; d_gene: TRBD2; abundance: -; j_gene: TRBJ2-3; v_gene: TRBV10-2; CDR3aa: CASSELPAGGTDTQYF; CDR3nt: TGCGCCAGCAGTGAACTTCCTGCGGGAGGCACAGATACGCAGTATTTT
len: 15; d_gene: -; abundance: few; j_gene: TRBJ1-3; v_gene: TRBV12-3/TRBV12-4; CDR3aa: CASSSARGRGNTIYF; CDR3nt: TGTGCCAGCAGTTCGGCCCGGGGGAGGGGAAACACCATATATTTT
len: 14; d_gene: TRBD1; abundance: -; j_gene: TRBJ2-5; v_gene: TRBV5-1; CDR3aa: CASSYSGQGETQYF; CDR3nt: TGCGCCAGCAGCTACTCGGGACAGGGCGAGACCCAGTACTTC
len: 16; d_gene: -; abundance: -; j_gene: TRBJ2-6; v_gene: TRBV7-9; CDR3aa: CASSLPAGSGANVLTF; CDR3nt: TGTGCCAGCAGCTTACCAGCAGGCTCTGGGGCCAACGTCCTGACTTTC
len: 17; d_gene: -; abundance: -; j_gene: TRBJ2-1; v_gene: TRBV2; CDR3aa: CASSEAVQGTIGYEQFF; CDR3nt: TGTGCCAGCAGTGAAGCGGTTCAGGGCACTATCGGCTATGAGCAGTTCTTC
len: 14; d_gene: -; abundance: -; j_gene: TRBJ2-7; v_gene: TRBV5-5; CDR3aa: CASSLPERPYEQYF; CDR3nt: TGTGCCAGCAGCTTGCCCGAGCGGCCCTACGAGCAGTACTTC
len: 13; d_gene: TRBD1; abundance: few; j_gene: TRBJ2-2; v_gene: TRBV5-1; CDR3aa: CASRDREVGELFF; CDR3nt: TGCGCCAGCAGGGACAGGGAAGTCGGGGAGCTGTTTTTT
len: 12; d_gene: -; abundance: -; j_gene: TRBJ1-2; v_gene: TRBV20-1; CDR3aa: CSARRPGDGYTF; CDR3nt: TGCAGTGCTAGACGACCGGGAGATGGCTACACCTTC
len: 13; d_gene: -; abundance: few; j_gene: TRBJ2-7; v_gene: TRBV20-1; CDR3aa: CSAVRDPPWEQYF; CDR3nt: TGCAGTGCTGTACGGGACCCCCCTTGGGAGCAGTACTTC
len: 18; d_gene: -; abundance: few; j_gene: TRBJ1-4; v_gene: TRBV15; CDR3aa: CATSRGRASGLAYEKLFF; CDR3nt: TGTGCCACCAGCAGAGGTCGGGCTTCAGGGCTAGCTTATGAAAAACTGTTTTTT
len: 14; d_gene: -; abundance: -; j_gene: TRBJ2-2; v_gene: TRBV7-2; CDR3aa: CASSLFGNTGELFF; CDR3nt: TGTGCCAGCAGCTTATTTGGGAACACCGGGGAGCTGTTTTTT
len: 14; d_gene: -; abundance: few; j_gene: TRBJ2-5; v_gene: TRBV20-1; CDR3aa: CSASASGPKETQYF; CDR3nt: TGCAGTGCTAGCGCCTCGGGACCAAAAGAGACCCAGTACTTC
len: 14; d_gene: TRBD2; abundance: -; j_gene: TRBJ2-7; v_gene: TRBV6-5; CDR3aa: CASSPLAGGHEQYF; CDR3nt: TGTGCCAGCAGCCCGCTAGCGGGGGGACATGAGCAGTACTTC
len: 11; d_gene: -; abundance: -; j_gene: TRBJ2-1; v_gene: TRBV6-5; CDR3aa: CASRDYNEQFF; CDR3nt: TGTGCCAGCAGGGATTACAATGAGCAGTTCTTC
len: 14; d_gene: -; abundance: few; j_gene: TRBJ2-4; v_gene: TRBV7-8; CDR3aa: CASSLGPSNTIQYF; CDR3nt: TGTGCCAGCAGCCTGGGGCCTTCCAACACCATTCAGTACTTC
len: 15; d_gene: -; abundance: -; j_gene: TRBJ2-7; v_gene: TRBV20-1; CDR3aa: CSARDLAGSPYEQYF; CDR3nt: TGCAGTGCTAGAGATCTGGCAGGGAGTCCCTACGAGCAGTACTTC
len: 15; d_gene: -; abundance: -; j_gene: TRBJ2-3; v_gene: TRBV11-2; CDR3aa: CASSLDGGPEDTQYF; CDR3nt: TGTGCCAGCAGCTTAGATGGAGGGCCGGAAGATACGCAGTATTTT
len: 15; d_gene: -; abundance: -; j_gene: TRBJ1-1; v_gene: TRBV29-1; CDR3aa: CSVDSPGGRDTEAFF; CDR3nt: TGCAGCGTTGATTCACCGGGTGGAAGAGACACTGAAGCTTTCTTT
len: 13; d_gene: TRBD1; abundance: many; j_gene: TRBJ1-5; v_gene: TRBV20-1; CDR3aa: CSAQGDSNQPQHF; CDR3nt: TGCAGTGCCCAAGGGGACAGTAATCAGCCCCAGCATTTT
len: 11; d_gene: TRBD1; abundance: -; j_gene: TRBJ1-2; v_gene: TRBV11-2; CDR3aa: CASSPGTEGTF; CDR3nt: TGTGCCAGCAGCCCCGGGACAGAAGGCACCTTC
len: 12; d_gene: -; abundance: -; j_gene: TRBJ1-1; v_gene: TRBV7-9; CDR3aa: CASSPATRGAFF; CDR3nt: TGTGCCAGCAGCCCAGCCACGAGGGGAGCTTTCTTT
len: 15; d_gene: -; abundance: -; j_gene: TRBJ2-1; v_gene: TRBV4-1; CDR3aa: CASSQGPRSINEQFF; CDR3nt: TGCGCCAGCAGCCAAGGCCCACGGTCGATTAATGAGCAGTTCTTC